This T cell receptor beta chain appears in the sequencing data of a study of cytomegalovirus exposure and HLA in healthy donors. Overall study results and limits: Later work showed greater clonal expansion in HLA-associated TCR beta chains than in equally common others.

13 Jbeta primers and 60 Vbeta primers were used for the PCR. Profiling relied on immunoSEQ multiplex PCR, and the TCRdb table lists in-frame clones only, not all of them. The sample yields 150,000 or so clones, about 70% seen once. This clone was seen a few times. Its matching antigen is unknown. Germline V CDR1 and CDR2: GTSNPN, SVGIG (reference sequence). V was trimmed by 4 bases and J by 0 bases, leaving 21 bases between them. The CDR3 extends over 17 amino acids. The receptor was derived from a male donor in good health and CMV-seronegative. Material: PBMCs. The chain combines TRBV30 with TRBJ1-1, with D possibly matching TRBD1 (5 bases). CDR3 in DNA: TGTGCCTGGACAGGGTTGGCAGGCCTAAAATTGAACACTGAAGCTTTCTTT. Translating gives CAWTGLAGLKLNTEAFF.